This T cell receptor beta chain was captured in a study of OX40 agonist ivuxolimab in advanced cancers. Study-level background: Aged roughly 23 to 85 with a mean of approximately 57 years, they were more than 80% male. Enrollees could have had prior anti-PD-1, anti-PD-L1 or anti-CTLA-4 therapy, which over 35% had received.

Assay used: immunoSEQ multiplex PCR; TCRdb lists only in-frame clones, some missing. This sample has about 47,000 clones; 70% to 90% occur once, and the top ten carry around 14%. CDR1 and CDR2 (germline): LNHDA, SQIVND (reference sequence). The CDR3 extends over 12 amino acids. V lost 3 bases, J lost 4 bases, and 3 bases lay in between. The TCR was taken from an adult with an advanced solid tumor such as melanoma, head and neck, liver or kidney cancer. The chain recombines TRBV19 with TRBJ1-4; D not resolved. The sequencing here drew on CD4+ or CD8+ T cells sorted from blood, taken in a trial of the OX40 agonist ivuxolimab. The CDR3 bases are TGTGCCAGTAGTATCGGTAATGAAAAACTGTTTTTT. Translated, it gives CASSIGNEKLFF.